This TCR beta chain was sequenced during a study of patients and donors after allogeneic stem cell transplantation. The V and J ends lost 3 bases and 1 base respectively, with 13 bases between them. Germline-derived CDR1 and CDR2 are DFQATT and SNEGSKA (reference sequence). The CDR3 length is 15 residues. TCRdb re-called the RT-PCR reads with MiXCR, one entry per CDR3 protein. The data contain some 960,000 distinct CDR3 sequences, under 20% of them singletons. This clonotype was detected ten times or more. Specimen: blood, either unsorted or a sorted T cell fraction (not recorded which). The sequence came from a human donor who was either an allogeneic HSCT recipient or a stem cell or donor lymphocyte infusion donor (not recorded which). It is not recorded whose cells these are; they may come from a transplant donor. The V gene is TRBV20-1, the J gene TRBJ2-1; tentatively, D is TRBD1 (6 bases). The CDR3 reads CSARSGQLSYNEQFF. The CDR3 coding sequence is TGCAGTGCTAGGTCCGGACAGTTGTCCTACAATGAGCAGTTCTTC.